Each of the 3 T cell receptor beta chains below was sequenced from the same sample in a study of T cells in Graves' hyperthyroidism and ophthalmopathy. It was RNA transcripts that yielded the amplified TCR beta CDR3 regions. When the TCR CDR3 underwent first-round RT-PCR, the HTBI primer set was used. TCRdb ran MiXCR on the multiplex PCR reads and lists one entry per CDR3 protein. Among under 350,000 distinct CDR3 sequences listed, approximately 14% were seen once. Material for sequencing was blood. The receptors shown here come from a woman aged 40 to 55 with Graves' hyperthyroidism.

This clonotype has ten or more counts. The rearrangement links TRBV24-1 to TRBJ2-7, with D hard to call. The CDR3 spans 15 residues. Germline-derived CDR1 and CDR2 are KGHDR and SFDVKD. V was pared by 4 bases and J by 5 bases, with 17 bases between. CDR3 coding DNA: TGTGCCACCAGTGACTCAGAAGCCCTTGGCGACGAGCAGTACTTC. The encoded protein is CATSDSEALGDEQYF.

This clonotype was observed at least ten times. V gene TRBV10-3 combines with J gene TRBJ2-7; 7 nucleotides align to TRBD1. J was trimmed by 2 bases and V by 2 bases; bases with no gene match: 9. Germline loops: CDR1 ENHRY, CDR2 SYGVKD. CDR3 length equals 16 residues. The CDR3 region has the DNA TGTGCCATCAGTGAGCCGGAGACAGGGAGAACCTACGAGCAGTACTTC. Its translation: CAISEPETGRTYEQYF.

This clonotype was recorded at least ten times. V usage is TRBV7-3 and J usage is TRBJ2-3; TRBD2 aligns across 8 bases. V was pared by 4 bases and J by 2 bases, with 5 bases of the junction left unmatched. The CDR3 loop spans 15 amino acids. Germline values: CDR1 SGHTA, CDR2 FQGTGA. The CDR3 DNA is TGTGCCAGCAGCTATAGCGGGGTCAACACAGATACGCAGTATTTT. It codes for CASSYSGVNTDTQYF.